This T cell receptor (beta chain) was sequenced during a study of T cell responses to AZD1222 COVID-19 vaccine (dated by TCRdb to 2020 to 2023). For the wider study: AZD1222 recipients with second doses at about 4 weeks or about 12 weeks were pooled, because spike-specific TCR depth and breadth did not differ between schedules. A total of over 230 trial participants underwent TCR sequencing, of whom 207 received two doses of AZD1222 and roughly 25 received two doses of the MenACWY control vaccine. Enrollment into the trials was organized by age into subgroups of 18-55, 56-69 and 70-plus years, and those subgroups contained approximately 150, 30 and 60 TCR-sequenced participants, respectively.

A word on this clone: What this receptor recognizes is not known. Base quality data are lacking; no much larger clone is found one base away.

The study at large found these results: Because no day 14 peak-response samples were available, the repertoires could be characterized only after the peak T cell response. Conclusions about previously exposed vaccinees were limited because only a handful of AZD1222 recipients were SARS-CoV-2 seropositive at baseline. Vaccine-associated CD4 TCRs spanned the whole spike protein, with dominant responses in regions 160-218 and 743-854. In the small 56-69-year group, the increase in depth fell short of significance, most likely because of low power. Nearly half of unique spike-specific TCRs reportedly recognized epitopes outside regions mutated in the B.1.351 and B.1.1.7 variants. Participants were mostly white British and included more females than males, and it was suggested by the authors that clonal diversity may have been underestimated. After two AZD1222 doses, spike-specific TCR breadth and depth were significantly higher than at day 0 and than in MenACWY recipients.

Its CDR3 holds 13 amino acids, cysteine through phenylalanine. Only CDR3 DNA is held: 39 bases, read in frame from base 1. Based on the germline V gene, the CDR1 and CDR2 sequences are SGHRS and YFSETQ. Deletion took 5 bases off V and 3 bases off J, with a span of 11 bases between the germline ends. The CDR3 regions of human TCRbeta chains were subjected to immunosequencing. In the source study's methods: Repertoire TCRs were matched against a reference library of SARS-CoV-2-specific TCRs generated with the MIRA antigen-specificity platform. Breadth meant the fraction of unique TCRs that were SARS-CoV-2-associated, whereas depth meant the fraction of total T cells that were SARS-CoV-2-associated. Using the MIRA data, each spike-specific TCR was assigned both to the spike region to which the TCR was reactive and to a CD4 or CD8 class. Log10-transformed breadth and depth values were compared by one-way ANOVA with Sidak's multiple comparisons tests. In its TCRdb copy, this immuneACCESS table keeps in-frame sequences only and misses some clones. Where compared with another copy, unresolved V genes explain less than half of these, and the others have no known cause. V, J and clone size are taken as reported in that table, and D and trimming were inferred from the DNA itself. Recorded for this sample are 75,000 to 100,000 clones; 70% to 90% of them occurred a single time. Less than 3% of the sample is in the top ten clones.

The time point label corresponds to: baseline before first vaccination. Samples from vaccinated people were obtained from the UK trials COV001 and COV002, which included a single-blind randomized controlled phase 2/3 trial of AZD1222 (ChAdOx1 nCoV-19) in healthy adults. For TCRbeta chain sequencing, PBMC samples from trial participants were taken at day 0 and at day 28 after the second dose. The TCR sequence derives from an adult in good health. The sample here was peripheral blood, taken on day 0 of AZD1222 vaccination. Here the chain combines TRBV5-1 and TRBJ1-1; TRBD1 is a possible D gene, resting on 5 matching bases. This receptor has the CDR3 CASRLDSDTEAFF. The DNA is TGCGCCAGCAGATTAGACAGCGACACTGAAGCTTTCTTT. With all but the CDR3 taken from the reference TRBV5-1 and TRBJ1-1 genes, the full variable domain is: KAGVTQTPRYLIKTRGQQVTLSCSPISGHRSVSWYQQTPGQGLQFLFEYFSETQRNKGNFPGRFSGRQFSNSRSEMNVSTLELGDSALYLCASRLDSDTEAFFGQGTRLTVV.